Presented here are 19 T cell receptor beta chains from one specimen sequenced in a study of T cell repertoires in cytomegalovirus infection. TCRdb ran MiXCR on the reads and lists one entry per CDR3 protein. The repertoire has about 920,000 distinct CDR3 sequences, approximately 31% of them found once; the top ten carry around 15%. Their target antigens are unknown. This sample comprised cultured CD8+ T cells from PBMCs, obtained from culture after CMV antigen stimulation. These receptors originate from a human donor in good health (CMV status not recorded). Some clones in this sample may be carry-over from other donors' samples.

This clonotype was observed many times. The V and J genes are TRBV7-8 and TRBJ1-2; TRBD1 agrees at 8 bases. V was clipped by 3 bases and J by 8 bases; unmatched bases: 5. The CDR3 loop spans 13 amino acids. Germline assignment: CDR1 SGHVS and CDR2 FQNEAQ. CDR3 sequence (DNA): TGTGCCAGCAGCTTGGACAGGGAAGGAGGCTACACCTTC. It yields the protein CASSLDREGGYTF.

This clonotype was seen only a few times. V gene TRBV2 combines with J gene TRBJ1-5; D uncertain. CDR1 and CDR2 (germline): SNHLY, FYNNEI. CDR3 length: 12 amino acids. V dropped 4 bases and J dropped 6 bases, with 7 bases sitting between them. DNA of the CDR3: TGTGCCAGCAGTGCGAAGAGTCAGCCCCAGCATTTT. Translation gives CASSAKSQPQHF.

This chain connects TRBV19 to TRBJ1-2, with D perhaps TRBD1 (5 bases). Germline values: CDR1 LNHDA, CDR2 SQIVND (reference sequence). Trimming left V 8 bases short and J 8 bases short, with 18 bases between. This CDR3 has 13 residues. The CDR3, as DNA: TGTGCCAGTTTCCCCGGGGGTAATTTGGGCTACACCTTC. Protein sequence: CASFPGGNLGYTF.

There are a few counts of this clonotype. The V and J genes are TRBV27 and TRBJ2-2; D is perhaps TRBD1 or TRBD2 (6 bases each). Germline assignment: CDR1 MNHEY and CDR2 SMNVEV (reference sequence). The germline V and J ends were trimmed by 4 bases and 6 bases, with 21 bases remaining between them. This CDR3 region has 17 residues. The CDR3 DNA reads TGTGCCAGCAGTTGGGTTCCGCTTGAAGGGGGGTCCGGGGAGCTGTTTTTT. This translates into CASSWVPLEGGSGELFF.

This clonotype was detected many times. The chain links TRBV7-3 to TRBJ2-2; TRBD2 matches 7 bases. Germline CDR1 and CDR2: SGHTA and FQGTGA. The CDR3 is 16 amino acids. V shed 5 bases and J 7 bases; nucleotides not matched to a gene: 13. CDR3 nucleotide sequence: TGTGCCAGCAGCCCGTCCATTATAGCGGGTCGCGGGGAGCTGTTTTTT. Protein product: CASSPSIIAGRGELFF. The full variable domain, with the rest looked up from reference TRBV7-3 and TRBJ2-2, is GAGVSQTPSNKVTEKGKYVELRCDPISGHTALYWYRQSLGQGPEFLIYFQGTGAADDSGLPNDRFFAVRPEGSVSTLKIQRTERGDSAVYLCASSPSIIAGRGELFFGEGSRLTVL.

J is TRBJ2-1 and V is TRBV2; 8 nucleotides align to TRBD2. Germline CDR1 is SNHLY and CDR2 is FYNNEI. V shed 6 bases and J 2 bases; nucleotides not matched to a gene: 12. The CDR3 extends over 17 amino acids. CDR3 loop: CASSLKGGLGAYNEQFF. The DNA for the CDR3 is TGTGCCAGCAGCCTAAAGGGGGGACTAGGGGCCTACAATGAGCAGTTCTTC.

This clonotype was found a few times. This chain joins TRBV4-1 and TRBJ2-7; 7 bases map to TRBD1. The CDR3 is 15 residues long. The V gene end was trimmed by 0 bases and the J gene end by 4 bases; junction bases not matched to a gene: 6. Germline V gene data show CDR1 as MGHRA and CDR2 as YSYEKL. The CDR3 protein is CASSQESGQIYEQYF. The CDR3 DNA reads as TGCGCCAGCAGCCAAGAATCGGGACAGATTTACGAGCAGTACTTC.

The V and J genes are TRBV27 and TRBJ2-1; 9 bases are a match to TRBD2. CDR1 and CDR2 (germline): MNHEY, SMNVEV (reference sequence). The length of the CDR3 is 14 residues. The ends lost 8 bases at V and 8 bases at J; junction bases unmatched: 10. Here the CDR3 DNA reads TGTGCCAGCGGCGGCGGGGGGGCATTTGATGAGCAGTTCTTC. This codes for CASGGGGAFDEQFF.

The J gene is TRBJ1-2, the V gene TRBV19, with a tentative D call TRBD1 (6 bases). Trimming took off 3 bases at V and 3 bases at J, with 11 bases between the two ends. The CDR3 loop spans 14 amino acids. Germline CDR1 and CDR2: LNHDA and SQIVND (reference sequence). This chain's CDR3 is CASSIRGRDYGYTF. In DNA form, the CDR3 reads TGTGCCAGTAGTATTCGGGGGCGAGACTATGGCTACACCTTC.

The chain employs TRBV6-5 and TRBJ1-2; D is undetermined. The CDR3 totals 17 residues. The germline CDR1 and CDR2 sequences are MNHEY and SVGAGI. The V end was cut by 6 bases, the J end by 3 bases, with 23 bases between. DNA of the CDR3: TGTGCCAGCAGAGTGATTTTCCGACCGGAGAGAGACTATGGCTACACCTTC. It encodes CASRVIFRPERDYGYTF.

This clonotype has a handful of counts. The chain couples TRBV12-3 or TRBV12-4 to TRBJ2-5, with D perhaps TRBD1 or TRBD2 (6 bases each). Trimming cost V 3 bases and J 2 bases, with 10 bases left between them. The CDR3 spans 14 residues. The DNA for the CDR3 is TGTGCCAGCAGTTTGCAGGGGACTCAAGAGACCCAGTACTTC. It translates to CASSLQGTQETQYF.

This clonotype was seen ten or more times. The DNA for the CDR3 is TGTGCCAGCAGCAGAAACGCCGGGACGGCAGAGACCCAGTACTTC. As protein: CASSRNAGTAETQYF. The chain combines TRBV7-8 with TRBJ2-5, with D possibly called TRBD1 or TRBD2 (5 bases each). Germline CDR1 reads SGHVS; CDR2 reads FQNEAQ. V was pared by 5 bases and J by 4 bases, with 17 bases between. The CDR3 runs 15 residues.

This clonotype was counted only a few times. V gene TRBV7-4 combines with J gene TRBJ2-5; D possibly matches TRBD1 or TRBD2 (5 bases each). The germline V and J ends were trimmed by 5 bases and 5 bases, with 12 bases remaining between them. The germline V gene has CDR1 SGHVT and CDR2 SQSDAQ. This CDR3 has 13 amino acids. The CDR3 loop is CASSPRGSETQYF. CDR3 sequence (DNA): TGTGCCAGCAGCCCCCGGGGCTCGGAGACCCAGTACTTC. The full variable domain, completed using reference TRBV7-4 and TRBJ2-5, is GAGVSQSPRYKVAKRGRDVALRCDSISGHVTLYWYRQTLGQGSEVLTYSQSDAQRDKSGRPSGRFSAERPERSVSTLKIQRTEQGDSAVYLCASSPRGSETQYFGPGTRLLVL.

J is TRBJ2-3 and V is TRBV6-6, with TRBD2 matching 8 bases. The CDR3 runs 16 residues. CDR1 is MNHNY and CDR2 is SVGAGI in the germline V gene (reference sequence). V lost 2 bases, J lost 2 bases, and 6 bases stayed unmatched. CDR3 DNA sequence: TGTGCCAGCAGTTACGAGGGCGGGGGGTCCACAGATACGCAGTATTTT. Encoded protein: CASSYEGGGSTDTQYF.

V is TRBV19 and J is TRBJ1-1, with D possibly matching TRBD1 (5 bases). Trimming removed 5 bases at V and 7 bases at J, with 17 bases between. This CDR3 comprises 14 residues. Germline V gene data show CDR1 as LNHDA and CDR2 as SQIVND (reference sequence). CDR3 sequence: CASSGDPKGFEAFF. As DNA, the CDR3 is TGTGCCAGTAGTGGGGACCCTAAGGGTTTTGAAGCTTTCTTT. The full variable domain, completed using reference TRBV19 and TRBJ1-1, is DGGITQSPKYLFRKEGQNVTLSCEQNLNHDAMYWYRQDPGQGLRLIYYSQIVNDFQKGDIAEGYSVSREKKESFPLTVTSAQKNPTAFYLCASSGDPKGFEAFFGQGTRLTVV.

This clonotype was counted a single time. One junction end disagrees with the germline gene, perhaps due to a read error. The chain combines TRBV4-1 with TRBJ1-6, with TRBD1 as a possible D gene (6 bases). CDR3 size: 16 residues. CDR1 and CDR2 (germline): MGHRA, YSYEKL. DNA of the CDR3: TGTGTCAGCAGCCAAGATCGCGGGGGGCCTAATTCACCCCTCCACTTT. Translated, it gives CVSSQDRGGPNSPLHF.

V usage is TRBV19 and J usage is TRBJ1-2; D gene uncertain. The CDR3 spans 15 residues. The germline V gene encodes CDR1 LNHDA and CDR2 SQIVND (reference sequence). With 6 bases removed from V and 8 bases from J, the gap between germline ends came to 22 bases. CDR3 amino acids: CASSPGGLLYGGYTF. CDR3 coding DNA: TGTGCCAGTAGCCCCGGAGGCCTCTTATACGGGGGCTACACCTTC.

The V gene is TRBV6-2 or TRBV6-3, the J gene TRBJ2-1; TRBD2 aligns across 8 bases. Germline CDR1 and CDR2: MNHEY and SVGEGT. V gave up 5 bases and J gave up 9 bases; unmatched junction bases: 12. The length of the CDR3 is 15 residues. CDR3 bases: TGTGCCAGCAGTCTCAACGCGGGGGGTACTATTGAGCAGTTCTTC. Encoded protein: CASSLNAGGTIEQFF.

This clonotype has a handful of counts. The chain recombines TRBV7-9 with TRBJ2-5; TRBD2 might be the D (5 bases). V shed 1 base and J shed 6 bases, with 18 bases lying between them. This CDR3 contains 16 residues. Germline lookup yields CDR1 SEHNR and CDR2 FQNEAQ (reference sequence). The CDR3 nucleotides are TGTGCCAGCAGCTTAGAGTTCACAGAGGGCGTAAAGACCCAGTACTTC. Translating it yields CASSLEFTEGVKTQYF. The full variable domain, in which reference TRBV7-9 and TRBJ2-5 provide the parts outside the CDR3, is DTGVSQNPRHKITKRGQNVTFRCDPISEHNRLYWYRQTLGQGPEFLTYFQNEAQLEKSRLLSDRFSAERPKGSFSTLEIQRTEQGDSAMYLCASSLEFTEGVKTQYFGPGTRLLVL.